This T cell receptor beta chain derives from a study of blood T cells in healthy people across ages. The study's findings and limits: Roughly linearly, TCR beta diversity per million T cells fell as age increased. Diversity was higher, and naive CD4+ cells more numerous, in long-lived donors than in aged donors.

Germline loops: CDR1 MNHEY, CDR2 SMNVEV (reference sequence). The CDR3 is 14 residues long. With a J-beta primer mix and a sample-barcoded 5' primer, a second PCR ran about 7 to 12 cycles. CDR3-containing paired-end reads numbered at least 2.5 million in each sample. TCRdb reanalysed the 5' RACE reads using MiXCR and keeps one entry per CDR3 protein. The sample has about 620,000 distinct CDR3 sequences, approximately 52% seen once. Worth noting for this clonotype: The antigen remains undetermined.

Per sample, a minimum of 6.5 million PBMCs were isolated. The TCR comes from a woman over 75 in good health. Sequenced sample: blood. V is TRBV27 and J is TRBJ2-4; a weak D match, TRBD2 (6 bases). With the DNA end fitting TRBJ2-5 better, the J assignment may be wrong. CDR3 DNA sequence: TGTGCCAGCAGGTCGGCGGGGTCGGGTGAGACCCAGTACTTC. Protein: CASRSAGSGETQYF.